Listed below are T cell receptor beta chains from one sample, sequenced in a study of long-term antiretroviral therapy in people with HIV. Data came from immunoSEQ multiplex PCR; TCRdb stores just in-frame clones and leaves some out. Counted here are approximately 24,000 clones, approximately 86% occurring once; the ten biggest clones make up roughly 8.7%. This sample comprised unsorted PBMCs, obtained 1.8 years before starting antiretroviral therapy. The receptors here all came from a man between 50 and 59 years old with HIV. The CDR3 runs from the conserved cysteine through the conserved F or W. Fields, in order: clone size, V gene, D gene, J gene, CDR3 DNA, CDR3 protein. The D gene is left open where the match is weak. The size field is filled for only some rows; it gives once, few, many or a size class.

-	TRBV2	TRBD1	TRBJ1-1	TGTGCCAGCAGTGGGACAGGGGGCACTGAAGCTTTCTTT	CASSGTGGTEAFF
-	TRBV5-4	TRBD1	TRBJ2-1	TGTGCCAGCAGCTTGGAGGGGACAGGGTTTCCAAATGAGCAGTTCTTC	CASSLEGTGFPNEQFF
few	TRBV19	-	TRBJ1-5	TGTGCCAGCCAAAGAGGGGGTGGCAATCAGCCCCAGCATTTT	CASQRGGGNQPQHF
-	TRBV29-1	-	TRBJ2-6	TGCAGCGTTGAGGTGAGCTCTGGGGCCAACGTCCTGACTTTC	CSVEVSSGANVLTF
-	TRBV21-1	-	TRBJ2-5	TGTGCCAGCAGCAAAGCCCAGGGGTCGAACGAGACCCAGTACTTC	CASSKAQGSNETQYF
-	TRBV27	TRBD2	TRBJ2-3	TGTGCCAGCAGTTTACTAGCGGGAGCTAAATATACGCAGTATTTT	CASSLLAGAKYTQYF
-	TRBV19	-	TRBJ2-7	TGTGCCAGTAGTATCCGAGCCGCAGGAGGGGTTACCTACGAGCAGTACTTC	CASSIRAAGGVTYEQYF
few	TRBV7-9	-	TRBJ2-2	TGTGCCAGCAGCTCCGTGGACGGCACGAACACCGGGGAGCTGTTTTTT	CASSSVDGTNTGELFF
-	TRBV5-1	-	TRBJ2-1	TGCGCCAGCAGCTTGGCGTGGAACCCGAAATATGAGCAGTTCTTC	CASSLAWNPKYEQFF
-	TRBV5-1	-	TRBJ2-5	TGCGCCAGCAGCTTGATGGTAGCCCAAGAGACCCAGTACTTC	CASSLMVAQETQYF
few	TRBV19	-	TRBJ1-3	TGTGCCAGTAGTATTCGGGGGACGTTGGACACCATATATTTT	CASSIRGTLDTIYF
-	TRBV5-8	-	TRBJ2-7	TGTGCCAGCACAGCCGACCCAATCTACGAGCAGTACTTC	CASTADPIYEQYF
-	TRBV28	TRBD1	TRBJ2-6	TGTGCCAGCAGCCCCCGACAGGGGGGAGGTGGGGCCAACGTCCTGACTTTC	CASSPRQGGGGANVLTF
few	TRBV10-3	TRBD2	TRBJ2-3	TGTGCCACCAGGAGCGGGGGGGCATCAGATACGCAGTATTTT	CATRSGGASDTQYF
-	TRBV5-4	-	TRBJ2-1	TGTGCCAGCAGCCTGACTGCCACCAATGAGCAGTTCTTC	CASSLTATNEQFF
-	TRBV6-5	TRBD1	TRBJ1-3	TGTGCCAGCAGTTACTCATTGACAGGGCCTGGAAACACCATATATTTT	CASSYSLTGPGNTIYF
-	TRBV30	TRBD1	TRBJ2-2	TGTGCCTGGCAGGGACAGGGTGGGAAGGAGCTGTTTTTT	CAWQGQGGKELFF